What follows are 32 T cell receptor beta chains derived from one specimen sequenced in a study of T cells in Graves' hyperthyroidism and ophthalmopathy. What was amplified from RNA transcripts were TCR beta CDR3 regions. A set of HTBI primers served as the primers for a first-round RT-PCR of the TCR CDR3. TCRdb independently ran MiXCR on the multiplex PCR reads; one entry per CDR3 protein. The sample comprises roughly 300,000 distinct CDR3 sequences, around 14% of which are singletons, and roughly 24% rests with the top ten. Sequences were obtained from blood. The receptors stem from a young woman with Graves' hyperthyroidism.

The V and J genes are TRBV19 and TRBJ2-5; TRBD2 agrees at 8 bases. Germline lookup yields CDR1 LNHDA and CDR2 SQIVND (reference sequence). This CDR3 is built from 16 residues. The junction had 14 bases not matched to a gene; V was cut back by 6 bases and J by 5 bases. As DNA, the CDR3 is TGTGCCAGTAGACCGCTTGGACGTGGGACTAGGGAGACCCAGTACTTC. Protein sequence: CASRPLGRGTRETQYF.

The chain combines TRBV4-1 with TRBJ2-3, with D maybe TRBD1 (6 bases). CDR3 size: 13 residues. Germline V gene sequence: CDR1 MGHRA, CDR2 YSYEKL. Deletions cut 3 bases from V and 8 bases from J, with 12 bases between. The CDR3 region is CASSQDSDGTQYF. As DNA, the CDR3 is TGCGCCAGCAGCCAGGACAGCGATGGTACGCAGTATTTT.

The chain couples TRBV6-1 to TRBJ1-5; tentative D call: TRBD1 (5 bases). Trimming stripped 11 bases from V and 5 bases from J, with 13 bases between. Germline V gene data show CDR1 as MNHNS and CDR2 as SASEGT. The CDR3 sequence is 12 residues long. The CDR3: CAGRVGDQPQHF. The DNA for the CDR3 is TGTGCCGGGCGAGTGGGGGATCAGCCCCAGCATTTT.

This clonotype was recorded at least ten times. The chain recombines TRBV20-1 with TRBJ2-5; D remains ambiguous. This CDR3 contains 11 residues. Germline values: CDR1 DFQATT, CDR2 SNEGSKA (reference sequence). V shed 4 bases and J shed 5 bases, with 8 bases lying between them. CDR3 sequence (DNA): TGCAGTGCTACCGTCTCGGAGACCCAGTACTTC. Translating gives CSATVSETQYF.

The J gene is TRBJ2-1, the V gene TRBV20-1; D uncertain. V lost 3 bases, J lost 7 bases, and 4 bases lay in between. The CDR3 extends over 10 amino acids. Germline CDR1 reads DFQATT; CDR2 reads SNEGSKA (reference sequence). The CDR3, as DNA: TGCAGTGCTAGTTGGAATGAGCAGTTCTTC. Its protein product is CSASWNEQFF.

About this clonotype: This may come from a read error, since a much larger clone is one base off. This rearrangement joins TRBV7-2 to TRBJ2-7; no reliable D call. V lost 5 bases to trimming and J lost 7 bases, with 12 bases between them. The CDR3 length is 12 residues. Germline V lookup: CDR1 SGHTA, CDR2 FQGNSA. For the CDR3, the DNA is TGTGCCAGCAGCCCGAGCTACGTTGAGCAGTACTTC. This sequence encodes CASSPSYVEQYF.

The chain couples TRBV6-5 to TRBJ1-4; D perhaps matches TRBD1 (6 bases). The CDR3 covers 15 residues. V was shortened by 0 bases and J by 7 bases, with 12 bases between the two germline ends. CDR1 MNHEY and CDR2 SVGAGI come from the germline V gene. In nucleotides, the CDR3 is TGTGCCAGCAGTTACTCGTCACAGGGAGGTGAAAAACTGTTTTTT. Its translation: CASSYSSQGGEKLFF.

CDR3 nucleotides: TGTGCCAGCAGCTTATCCCCCCTCTATGGCTACACCTTC. This encodes CASSLSPLYGYTF. J is TRBJ1-2 and V is TRBV13; the D is unclear. Trimming removed 2 bases at V and 4 bases at J, with 8 bases between. Germline V gene data show CDR1 as PRHDT and CDR2 as FYEKMQ (reference sequence). CDR3 length: 13 residues.

This clonotype came up many times. The V call is TRBV6-1, the J call TRBJ1-2, with D uncertain. The germline CDR1 and CDR2 sequences are MNHNS and SASEGT. The CDR3 totals 12 residues. The V end lost 2 bases, the J end lost 4 bases, and 5 bases lay between the germline ends. The CDR3 here is CASSEISYGYTF. DNA of the CDR3: TGTGCCAGCAGTGAAATCAGCTATGGCTACACCTTC.

In this sample, this clonotype turned up many times. The genes are TRBV5-8 and TRBJ1-1; the match to TRBD1 covers 8 bases. Germline V lookup: CDR1 SGHTS, CDR2 YDEGEE. There are 13 residues in the CDR3. V lost 4 bases to trimming and J lost 4 bases; unmatched junction nucleotides: 3. In DNA form, the CDR3 reads TGTGCCAGCAGCCAAACAGGGGGCACTGAAGCTTTCTTT. Translated: CASSQTGGTEAFF.

This clonotype occurred many times. The CDR3 DNA follows: TGTGCCAGCAGCTTATGGGTAGGAGGCGGGAATAGGATCCAATACACCTACGAGCAGTACTTC. Translation gives CASSLWVGGGNRIQYTYEQYF. This chain connects TRBV11-2 to TRBJ2-7, with TRBD2 as a possible D gene (6 bases). CDR1 and CDR2 (germline): SGHAT, FQNNGV. This CDR3 comprises 21 residues. V gave up 2 bases and J gave up 2 bases, with 31 bases separating them.

This clonotype was counted between two and nine times. The genes are TRBV5-4 and TRBJ2-4; D is undetermined. The CDR3 contains 15 residues. Per germline, CDR1 SGHNT and CDR2 YYREEE (reference sequence). Trimming took 3 bases from V and 7 from J, leaving 17 bases between them. The CDR3 DNA follows: TGTGCCAGCAGCTCCGCTAAGACTGGGCCGAACATTCAGTACTTC. It codes for CASSSAKTGPNIQYF.

This clonotype came up many times. The J gene is TRBJ1-5, the V gene TRBV28; D gene ambiguous. Per the germline V gene, CDR1 is MDHEN and CDR2 is SYDVKM. The CDR3 covers 12 residues. Trimming shortened V by 6 bases and J by 9 bases, and 12 bases separated the two germline ends. The CDR3 reads CASSPYSPPQHF. CDR3 in DNA: TGTGCCAGCAGCCCTTACAGTCCGCCCCAGCATTTT.

The table lists this clonotype with many counts. The chain couples TRBV12-3 or TRBV12-4 to TRBJ1-1; possible D gene TRBD1, 6 bases. CDR3 length equals 15 residues. Between the trimmed V and J ends, which lost 7 bases and 5 bases, there was a span of 20 bases. The CDR3 spells CASKVTGGAGTEAFF. In DNA form, the CDR3 reads TGTGCCAGCAAGGTTACGGGGGGCGCGGGGACTGAAGCTTTCTTT.

Points on this clonotype: A read error may be the cause here, since a much bigger clone is one base away. The chain has TRBV11-2 and TRBJ2-5; the D gene is possibly TRBD1 (6 bases). The CDR3 covers 15 residues. Per germline, CDR1 SGHAT and CDR2 FQNNGV. In DNA form, the CDR3 reads TGTGCCAGCAGCTTAGTTGGCCAGGGGCAAGAGACCCAGTGCTTC. The encoded protein is CASSLVGQGQETQCF.

In its sample, this clonotype was seen many times. The chain is built from TRBV6-6 and TRBJ2-7; the D gene is possibly TRBD2 (6 bases). This CDR3 comprises 15 residues. Between the trimmed V and J ends, which lost 1 base and 3 bases, there was a span of 13 bases. Germline lookup yields CDR1 MNHNY and CDR2 SVGAGI (reference sequence). CDR3 sequence: CASSYFGGSFYEQYF. The CDR3 DNA follows: TGTGCCAGCAGTTACTTCGGAGGGAGTTTCTACGAGCAGTACTTC.

This clonotype was recorded many times. The gene calls are TRBV12-3 or TRBV12-4 and TRBJ2-2, with D possibly matching TRBD2 (6 bases). Trimming left V 8 bases short and J 1 base short, with 11 bases between. The CDR3 is 14 amino acids. CDR3 DNA sequence: TGTGCCAGCCTGGCTAGCGTGAACACCGGGGAGCTGTTTTTT. Protein sequence: CASLASVNTGELFF.

In its sample, this clonotype was seen once. The CDR3 coding sequence is TGCAGCGTTAGGCGGGACAGGTCATCCGGGGAGCTGTTTTTT. Translated, it gives CSVRRDRSSGELFF. This chain links TRBV29-1 with TRBJ2-2; TRBD1 aligns across 8 bases. Per germline, CDR1 SQVTM and CDR2 ANQGSEA. V shed 5 bases and J 6 bases; nucleotides not matched to a gene: 8. The length of the CDR3 is 14 residues.

In its sample, this clonotype was seen a few times. The rearrangement links TRBV7-9 to TRBJ2-3; D unclear. V was cut by 3 bases and J by 6 bases, with 13 bases left in between. The CDR3 is 14 amino acids. Germline V gene data show CDR1 as SEHNR and CDR2 as FQNEAQ (reference sequence). The CDR3 DNA follows: TGTGCCAGCAGCTTGGGCGGAAACGCGGATACGCAGTATTTT. It codes for CASSLGGNADTQYF.

This clonotype occurred a few times. The chain is built from TRBV27 and TRBJ2-1; D call uncertain. Germline V gene lookup returns CDR1 MNHEY and CDR2 SMNVEV (reference sequence). With 3 bases removed from V and 0 bases from J, the gap between germline ends came to 9 bases. This CDR3 has 15 amino acids. The CDR3 DNA reads as TGTGCCAGCAGTTTCTTTTACGACTCCTACAATGAGCAGTTCTTC. Translated: CASSFFYDSYNEQFF.

The chain has TRBV12-3 or TRBV12-4 and TRBJ2-1; 8 nucleotides match TRBD2. After removal of 6 bases from V and 5 bases from J, the junction contained 9 bases not matched to a gene. This CDR3 region has 15 residues. The CDR3 DNA follows: TGTGCCAGCAGCTTGGGTTGGCGGGGGGACAATGAGCAGTTCTTC. Encoded protein: CASSLGWRGDNEQFF.

About this clonotype itself: This could be a read error, since a much larger clone is one nucleotide away. V gene TRBV2 combines with J gene TRBJ2-2, with 9 bases identical to TRBD2. Germline assignment: CDR1 SNHLY and CDR2 FYNNEI. CDR3 length: 16 amino acids. With 8 bases clipped from V and 7 bases from J, the junction kept 14 bases outside the gene matches. The CDR3 sequence: CASGFVAGGPFGELFF. The CDR3 DNA reads as TGTGCCAGCGGCTTTGTCGCGGGAGGGCCTTTCGGGGAGCTGTTTTTT.

This clonotype was counted a few times. The chain carries TRBV4-3 and TRBJ2-3; D might be TRBD2 (6 bases). Germline CDR1 is LGHNA and CDR2 is YSLEER. The CDR3 covers 16 residues. The V end lost 0 bases, the J end lost 5 bases, and 15 bases lay between the germline ends. CDR3 DNA: TGCGCCAGCAGCCAAGATCGGGGGAGTCAGAGAGATACGCAGTATTTT. Its translation: CASSQDRGSQRDTQYF.

This clonotype was seen repeatedly, ten times or more. The chain joins TRBV6-5 to TRBJ1-2; D remains ambiguous. Germline V gives CDR1 MNHEY, CDR2 SVGAGI. V lost 0 bases and J lost 6, with 8 bases in between. CDR3 size: 13 residues. CDR3 loop: CASSYSMTNGYTF. For the CDR3, the DNA is TGTGCCAGCAGTTACTCGATGACCAATGGCTACACCTTC.

As concerns this clonotype: A read error may explain this, as a much larger clone is one base away. This chain links TRBV29-1 with TRBJ1-2; tentatively, D is TRBD1 (5 bases). The germline CDR1 and CDR2 sequences are SQVTM and ANQGSEA. The CDR3 consists of 15 residues. This CDR3 is CGVGVLGVDSYGYTF. The CDR3, as DNA: TGCGGCGTTGGGGTCTTGGGGGTCGATTCCTATGGCTACACCTTC.

Ten or more counts support this clonotype. In DNA, the CDR3 is TGCAGTGCTAGAGGGGGACTAGCGGGCCACACCGGGGAGCTGTTTTTT. Translation: CSARGGLAGHTGELFF. This sequence joins TRBV20-1 and TRBJ2-2, with TRBD2 identical over 12 bases. This CDR3 is built from 16 residues. With 1 base clipped from V and 3 bases from J, the junction kept 3 bases outside the gene matches. The germline gives CDR1 DFQATT, CDR2 SNEGSKA (reference sequence).

This clonotype was picked up a small number of times. The chain joins TRBV5-1 to TRBJ2-2, with D possibly TRBD2 on 5 matching bases. V was pared by 4 bases and J by 1 base, with 8 bases between. CDR3 length: 14 residues. Germline CDR1 SGHRS, CDR2 YFSETQ. The DNA of the CDR3 is TGCGCCAGCAGCCGAGCGGAGAACACCGGGGAGCTGTTTTTT. Translation: CASSRAENTGELFF.

This rearrangement joins TRBV6-5 to TRBJ1-6; D unresolved. This CDR3 is 14 amino acids long. V dropped 4 bases and J dropped 11 bases, with 15 bases sitting between them. Per the germline V gene, CDR1 is MNHEY and CDR2 is SVGAGI. The CDR3 region has the DNA TGTGCCAGCAGTTTAGACCTCGCGCGGACACCCCTCCACTTT. It encodes CASSLDLARTPLHF.

This clonotype was detected a few times. The chain couples TRBV20-1 to TRBJ2-7, with 7 bases fitting TRBD2. The germline gives CDR1 DFQATT, CDR2 SNEGSKA (reference sequence). Germline trimming cut 0 bases from V and 4 bases from J; bases unmatched to any gene: 3. The CDR3 totals 13 residues. Here the CDR3 reads CSARDSGGYEQYF. In DNA, the CDR3 is TGCAGTGCTAGAGACTCCGGGGGGTACGAGCAGTACTTC.

The J gene is TRBJ2-1, the V gene TRBV27, with D perhaps being TRBD1 or TRBD2 (6 bases each). Germline lookup yields CDR1 MNHEY and CDR2 SMNVEV (reference sequence). V was pared by 4 bases and J by 8 bases, with 15 bases between. The CDR3 is 14 amino acids. The CDR3: CASSSITRGDEQFF. The CDR3 coding sequence is TGTGCCAGCAGTTCCATTACGAGGGGGGATGAGCAGTTCTTC.

This clonotype was seen ten or more times. The V call is TRBV2, the J call TRBJ2-3; 7 bases agree with TRBD2. The V segment lost 6 bases and the J segment 4 bases; nucleotides outside the gene matches: 7. Germline V gene data show CDR1 as SNHLY and CDR2 as FYNNEI. The CDR3 has 14 amino acids. CDR3: CASSLYGRSDTQYF. CDR3 in DNA: TGTGCCAGCAGCCTTTACGGGAGGTCAGATACGCAGTATTTT.

This clonotype occurred a few times. With a much larger clone just one base away, this may be a read error. The chain employs TRBV7-3 and TRBJ2-2, with D hard to call. Per germline, CDR1 SGHTA and CDR2 FQGTGA. CDR3 size: 12 residues. V lost 5 bases to trimming and J lost 6 bases, with 7 bases between them. The CDR3 sequence: CASSLYAGELFF. The DNA for the CDR3 is TGTGCCAGCAGCCTCTACGCCGGGGAGCTGTTTTTT.